These 18 T cell receptor beta chains originate from one sample sequenced in a study of cytomegalovirus exposure and HLA in healthy donors. The PCR was carried out with 60 Vbeta primers and 13 Jbeta primers. The repertoire was sequenced with immunoSEQ multiplex PCR; TCRdb's copy has only in-frame clones and lacks some. This repertoire shows tens of thousands of clones, roughly 75% found once; its top ten account for under 30%. Sequenced input: PBMCs. All receptors derive from a woman aged 40 to 55 in good health and CMV-seropositive.

The chain joins TRBV4-3 to TRBJ2-6; D is possibly TRBD2 (6 bases). The CDR3 runs 16 residues. V was trimmed by 5 bases and J by 0 bases, leaving 11 bases between them. Germline V lookup: CDR1 LGHNA, CDR2 YSLEER. The CDR3 is CASSSMGGSGANVLTF. CDR3 coding DNA: TGCGCCAGCAGCAGCATGGGGGGCTCTGGGGCCAACGTCCTGACTTTC.

This clone has a handful of counts. The chain employs TRBV7-2 and TRBJ2-7; 7 positions agree with TRBD2. V shed 5 bases, J shed 1 base, and the junction held 8 bases outside the gene matches. The CDR3 has 15 amino acids. The germline V gene has CDR1 SGHTA and CDR2 FQGNSA. DNA for the CDR3: TGTGCCAGCAGCCCTCGGCTGGGAGGGTCCTACGAGCAGTACTTC. Protein sequence: CASSPRLGGSYEQYF.

This rearrangement joins TRBV6-4 to TRBJ2-1, with TRBD2 matching 9 bases. Looked up from germline, CDR1 is MRHNA and CDR2 is SNTAGT. J lost 7 bases, V lost 4 bases, and 11 bases had no gene match. The CDR3 sequence is 16 residues long. The CDR3 here is CASSVTGGGARNEQFF. The CDR3 bases are TGTGCCAGCAGTGTTACCGGCGGGGGGGCCCGAAATGAGCAGTTCTTC.

CDR3 DNA sequence: TGCGCCAGCAGCTTCCGCAGGACAGCTAGTGATGAGCAGTTCTTC. Protein sequence: CASSFRRTASDEQFF. The genes are TRBV5-1 and TRBJ2-1, with D maybe TRBD1 (6 bases). The CDR3 contains 15 residues. V lost 2 bases, J lost 8 bases, and 17 bases lay in between. Germline V lookup: CDR1 SGHRS, CDR2 YFSETQ.

There are a few counts of this clone. CDR3 DNA: TGTGCCAGCAGCTTTTTCTCGCGTAATACGCAGTATTTT. Protein product: CASSFFSRNTQYF. The chain links TRBV7-9 to TRBJ2-3; D is uncertain. V lost 3 bases and J 7 bases, leaving 11 bases between the germline ends. The germline CDR1 and CDR2 sequences are SEHNR and FQNEAQ (reference sequence). The CDR3 is 13 residues long.

The V call is TRBV19, the J call TRBJ1-6, with 9 bases aligning to TRBD1. CDR1 and CDR2 from the germline V gene are LNHDA and SQIVND (reference sequence). Losses at the gene ends were 6 bases for V and 0 bases for J; bases not matched to a gene: 15. This CDR3 comprises 20 residues. The CDR3 sequence is CASSFLQGAKPSSYNSPLHF. The CDR3 DNA follows: TGTGCCAGTAGCTTCTTACAGGGGGCGAAACCTAGCTCCTATAATTCACCCCTCCACTTT. The full variable domain, with the rest looked up from reference TRBV19 and TRBJ1-6, is DGGITQSPKYLFRKEGQNVTLSCEQNLNHDAMYWYRQDPGQGLRLIYYSQIVNDFQKGDIAEGYSVSREKKESFPLTVTSAQKNPTAFYLCASSFLQGAKPSSYNSPLHFGNGTRLTVT.

The chain is built from TRBV6-5 and TRBJ1-5; D might be TRBD1 (5 bases). The CDR3 totals 15 residues. CDR1 is MNHEY, CDR2 SVGAGI, per germline. V gave up 5 bases and J gave up 7 bases, with 18 bases separating them. The CDR3 region has the DNA TGTGCCAGCAGTCCAGGACGGGCCCCAGGGCAGCCCCAGCATTTT. Protein product: CASSPGRAPGQPQHF.

The chain recombines TRBV9 with TRBJ1-4, with D unclear. The CDR3 is 15 residues long. The V end lost 4 bases, the J end lost 4 bases, and 14 bases lay between the germline ends. CDR1 and CDR2 (germline): SGDLS, YYNGEE. The CDR3 DNA is TGTGCCAGCAGCTTCCAGCCGGAGTTTAATGAAAAACTGTTTTTT. This codes for CASSFQPEFNEKLFF.

The chain joins TRBV10-3 to TRBJ2-5; D call uncertain. Per germline, CDR1 ENHRY and CDR2 SYGVKD. This CDR3 contains 14 residues. The V end lost 4 bases, the J end lost 4 bases, and 13 bases lay between the germline ends. The CDR3 is CAISAPGAGETQYF. The CDR3, as DNA: TGTGCCATCAGTGCCCCCGGAGCCGGAGAGACCCAGTACTTC.

This chain uses TRBV5-4 with TRBJ2-7; weak D call: TRBD2 (5 bases). Trimming stripped 0 bases from V and 1 base from J, with 14 bases between. This CDR3 spans 16 amino acids. CDR1 is SGHNT, CDR2 YYREEE, per germline (reference sequence). The CDR3 nucleotides read TGTGCCAGCAGCTTGGGAGTAGGGCCGGGGTCCTACGAGCAGTACTTC. Amino acids: CASSLGVGPGSYEQYF.

The chain links TRBV4-1 to TRBJ2-3, with TRBD2 as a possible D gene (6 bases). Germline V gene data show CDR1 as MGHRA and CDR2 as YSYEKL. V lost 1 base and J lost 0, with 8 bases in between. The CDR3 is 15 residues long. CDR3 DNA: TGCGCCAGCAGCCAAGGGAGGGGAAGCACAGATACGCAGTATTTT. It specifies CASSQGRGSTDTQYF.

The rearrangement uses TRBV13 and TRBJ2-7; D possibly corresponds to TRBD2 (6 bases). The CDR3 is 15 residues long. CDR1 PRHDT and CDR2 FYEKMQ come from the germline V gene (reference sequence). With 3 bases removed from V and 0 bases from J, the gap between germline ends came to 12 bases. The CDR3 nucleotides are TGTGCCAGCAGCTTCGCGGGGATAAGCTCCTACGAGCAGTACTTC. This translates into CASSFAGISSYEQYF.

The chain employs TRBV28 and TRBJ1-3, with no clear D. Germline V lookup: CDR1 MDHEN, CDR2 SYDVKM. Trimming removed 2 bases at V and 8 bases at J, with 7 bases between. The CDR3 is made up of 12 amino acids. The CDR3 reads CASSLLGDTIYF. The CDR3 DNA reads TGTGCCAGCAGTTTACTGGGAGACACCATATATTTT.

The J gene is TRBJ2-7, the V gene TRBV4-3; D might be TRBD2 (6 bases). There are 15 residues in the CDR3. V gave up 0 bases and J gave up 6 bases, with 15 bases separating them. From germline, CDR1 is LGHNA and CDR2 YSLEER. CDR3: CASSQDRGVYGEQYF. CDR3 nucleotides: TGCGCCAGCAGCCAAGATCGCGGGGTATACGGCGAGCAGTACTTC.

The chain links TRBV12-5 to TRBJ1-2; possible D gene TRBD1, 6 bases. CDR3 length equals 17 residues. Trimming cost V 0 bases and J 4 bases, with 18 bases left between them. Germline V gene sequence: CDR1 LGHNT, CDR2 FRNRAP. The CDR3 loop reads CASGLVPPGERTYGYTF. The CDR3 DNA reads TGTGCTAGTGGTTTGGTACCCCCAGGGGAACGAACCTATGGCTACACCTTC.

The chain's CDR3 is CASRRGGGTDTQYF. The CDR3 nucleotides read TGTGCCAGCCGGCGGGGGGGCGGCACAGATACGCAGTATTTT. The chain uses TRBV7-2 and TRBJ2-3, with 9 bases aligning to TRBD2. The CDR3 loop spans 14 amino acids. Trimming removed 8 bases from V and 1 base from J; junction bases left unmatched: 4. Per germline, CDR1 SGHTA and CDR2 FQGNSA.

V gene TRBV15 combines with J gene TRBJ1-5, with D uncertain. The ends were cut back, 0 bases at V and 10 bases at J, with 13 bases in the middle. The CDR3 runs to 14 residues. In germline, CDR1 is LNHNV, CDR2 YYDKDF (reference sequence). In DNA form, the CDR3 reads TGTGCCACCAGCAGAGATGCTGGCCCTCGACCCCAGCATTTT. As protein: CATSRDAGPRPQHF.

The rearrangement links TRBV9 to TRBJ2-3, with D tentatively TRBD1 (5 bases). V was pared by 3 bases and J by 0 bases, with 8 bases between. Germline CDR1 and CDR2: SGDLS and YYNGEE. The CDR3 is made up of 14 amino acids. The CDR3 bases are TGTGCCAGCAGCGGACAGATAAGCACAGATACGCAGTATTTT. Translating gives CASSGQISTDTQYF.